In this sample, the clone carrying this T cell receptor (beta chain) turned up once. Its antigen is as yet unknown. Terminally differentiated effector memory CD45RA+ cells were left out of the naive CD8 fraction, which was CD45RO-negative and positively selected for CCR7. This entry comes from a study of shared clonotypes between healthy human individuals. Study-wide context: Each donor contributed plates that comprised three CD4 naive, three CD4 memory, two CD8 naive and one CD8 memory.

The study, taken as a whole, reports: Sharing across four donors was highest in naive CD4 (around 5%) and lowest in memory CD8 (0.4%). Rarefaction showed sorted-subset sequencing was incomplete despite large depth. Clonotype sharing among donors, it was expected, would be affected by sequencing depth.

Sequencing was performed with immunoSEQ multiplex PCR; in TCRdb, only in-frame clones are kept and a portion is missing. This sample has around 2,000,000 clones, with roughly 95% found just once. The J segment lost 7 bases and the V segment lost 7 bases, leaving 9 bases of the junction unmatched. This CDR3 has 15 amino acids. The germline CDR1 and CDR2 sequences are SNHLY and FYNNEI. The V call is TRBV2, the J call TRBJ2-2; 10 positions agree with TRBD2. The material sequenced was naive CD8+ T cells sorted from blood. The origin of this receptor is a man between 18 and 35 years old in good health. The CDR3 here is CASTRLAGDLGELFF. CDR3 DNA: TGTGCCAGCACCAGACTAGCGGGTGATCTCGGGGAGCTGTTTTTT.